This record concerns one T cell receptor (beta chain) sequence. The data stem from a study of T cells after yellow fever vaccination. TCRdb re-derived calls from the 5' RACE reads in MiXCR, one entry per CDR3 protein. The repertoire holds around 310,000 distinct CDR3 sequences, with 3% to 4.5% as singletons. This CDR3 has 13 residues. Germline V gene data show CDR1 as MGHRA and CDR2 as YSYEKL. Deletions cut 2 bases from V and 8 bases from J, with 7 bases between. This TCR was sampled from a young man who received the YFV17D yellow fever vaccine. This chain uses TRBV4-1 with TRBJ1-6; D gene uncertain. The starting material was PBMCs, obtained on the day of the yellow fever booster vaccination. CDR3 sequence reads: CASSQLADSPLHF. DNA of the CDR3: TGCGCCAGCAGCCAATTGGCGGATTCACCCCTCCACTTT.